The present TCR beta chain was sequenced within a study of shared clonotypes between healthy human individuals. Only one count was recorded for this clone. The method was immunoSEQ multiplex PCR; TCRdb's version includes in-frame clones alone and lacks a portion of them. This table holds millions of clones, 93% found once. Trimming cost V 8 bases and J 4 bases, with 16 bases left between them. This CDR3 contains 14 residues. CDR1 SGHTA and CDR2 FQGTGA come from the germline V gene. This chain joins TRBV7-3 and TRBJ2-3, with D possibly being TRBD1 (6 bases). The sequencing sample was made of naive CD4+ T cells from PBMCs. Subset described: CD45RA+ positively selected. The sequence derives from a man aged 18 to 29 in good health. Some clones in this sample may be carry-over from other donors' samples. CDR3 DNA: TGTGCCAGCGGGGTTCAGGGGTCCTCAGATACGCAGTATTTT. Translating gives CASGVQGSSDTQYF. The variable domain in full, with the rest retrieved from reference TRBV7-3 and TRBJ2-3, is GAGVSQTPSNKVTEKGKYVELRCDPISGHTALYWYRQSLGQGPEFLIYFQGTGAADDSGLPNDRFFAVRPEGSVSTLKIQRTERGDSAVYLCASGVQGSSDTQYFGPGTRLTVL.